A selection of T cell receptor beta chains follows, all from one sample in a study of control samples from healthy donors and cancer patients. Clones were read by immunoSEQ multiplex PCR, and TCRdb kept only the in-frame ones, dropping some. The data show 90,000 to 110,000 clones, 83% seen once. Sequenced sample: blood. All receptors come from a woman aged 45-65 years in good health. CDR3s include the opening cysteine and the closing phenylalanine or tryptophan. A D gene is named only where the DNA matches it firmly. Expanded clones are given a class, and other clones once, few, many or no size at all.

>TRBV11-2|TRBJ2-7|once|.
TGTGCCAGCAGCTTAGTGGAGGGGGCGCCGTACGAGCAGTACTTC
CASSLVEGAPYEQYF
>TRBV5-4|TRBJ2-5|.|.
TGTGCCAGCAGCTCTCACAACCAAGAGACCCAGTACTTC
CASSSHNQETQYF
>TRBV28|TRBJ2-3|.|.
TGTGCCACGCGGGACCGGAGCACAGATACGCAGTATTTT
CATRDRSTDTQYF
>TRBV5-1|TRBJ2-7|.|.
TGCGCCAGCGCTCCAAATACCGGGACGGGTTACGAGCAGTACTTC
CASAPNTGTGYEQYF
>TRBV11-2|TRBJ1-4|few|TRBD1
TGTGCCAGCAGCTTCGGGGGACAGGGTGAAAAACTGTTTTTT
CASSFGGQGEKLFF
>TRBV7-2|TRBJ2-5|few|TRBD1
TGTGCCAGCAGCGAGGGGGGACAGGGGGCTGAGACCCAGTACTTC
CASSEGGQGAETQYF
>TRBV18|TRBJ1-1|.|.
TGTGCCAGCTCACATAAGCAACAAGTTACGAACACTGAAGCTTTCTTT
CASSHKQQVTNTEAFF
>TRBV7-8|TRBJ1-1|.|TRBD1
TGTGCCAGCAGCTTAGAACAGGGGGCATACACTGAAGCTTTCTTT
CASSLEQGAYTEAFF
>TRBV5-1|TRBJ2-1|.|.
TGCGCCAGCAGCTTGGGAACTAGTTGGGGGAATGAGCAGTTCTTC
CASSLGTSWGNEQFF
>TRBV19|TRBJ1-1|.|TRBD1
TGTGCCAGTAGGTCCCCCTCAGGGGGCTTGGCTTTCTTT
CASRSPSGGLAFF
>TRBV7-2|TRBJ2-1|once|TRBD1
TGTGCCAGCAGCTCGAACAGGGGTTTCTCCTACAATGAGCAGTTCTTC
CASSSNRGFSYNEQFF
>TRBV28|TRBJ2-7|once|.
TGTGCCAGCAGTTTATCGGGGGGCCACGAGCAGTACTTC
CASSLSGGHEQYF
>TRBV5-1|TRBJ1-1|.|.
TGCGCCAGCAGCGCTACAGGATACACTGAAGCTTTCTTT
CASSATGYTEAFF
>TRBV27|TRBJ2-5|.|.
TGTGCCAGCAGTCCGAGGGGAATTGGGGCCCAGTACTTC
CASSPRGIGAQYF
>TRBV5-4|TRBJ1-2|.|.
TGTGCCAGCAGCTTGGCCGGGGCAGCAAACTATGGCTACACCTTC
CASSLAGAANYGYTF
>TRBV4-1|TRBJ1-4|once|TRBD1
TGCGCCAGCAGCCAAGAGTCAGGGGGCCCAACTAATGAAAAACTGTTTTTT
CASSQESGGPTNEKLFF
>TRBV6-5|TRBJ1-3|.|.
TGTGCCAGCATTAAAGGCACGCTCTCTGGAAACACCATATATTTT
CASIKGTLSGNTIYF
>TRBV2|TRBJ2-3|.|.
TGTGCCAGCATCATGACAGGTCTCCCTAGCACAGATACGCAGTATTTT
CASIMTGLPSTDTQYF
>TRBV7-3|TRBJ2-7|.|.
TGTGCCAGCAGCTTCCGGGGCGGTCAGCAACTGTACTTC
CASSFRGGQQLYF
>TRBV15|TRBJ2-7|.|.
TGTGCCACCAGCAGAGGACTCAGGGGCTACGAGCAGTACTTC
CATSRGLRGYEQYF
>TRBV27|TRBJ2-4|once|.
TGTGCCAGCAGCACCCAGGACACGGGCACGAACATTCAGTACTTC
CASSTQDTGTNIQYF
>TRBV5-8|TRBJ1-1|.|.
TGTGCCAGCAGCCCTCCGCCGGGGTACACTGAAGCTTTCTTT
CASSPPPGYTEAFF
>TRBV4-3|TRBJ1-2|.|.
TGCGCCAGCAGCCAAGAAAACGGACGGACCTATGGCTACACCTTC
CASSQENGRTYGYTF
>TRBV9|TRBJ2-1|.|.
TGTGCCAGCAGCGTAGTGCCGGGAGACAATGAGCAGTTCTTC
CASSVVPGDNEQFF
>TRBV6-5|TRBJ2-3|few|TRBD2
TGTGCCAGCGGGCGGGGGGCCCCTAGCACAGATACGCAGTATTTT
CASGRGAPSTDTQYF
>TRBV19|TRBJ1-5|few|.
TGTGCCAGTAGTATTCGGGGAAATGACCAGCCCCAGCATTTT
CASSIRGNDQPQHF
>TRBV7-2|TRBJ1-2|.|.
TGTGCCAGCAGCCCAAGTTCAGGGGCAGCTAACTATGGCTACACCTTC
CASSPSSGAANYGYTF
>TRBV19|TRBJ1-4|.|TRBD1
TGTGCCAGTAGCGAATCAGGGGGCGATGAAAAACTGTTTTTT
CASSESGGDEKLFF
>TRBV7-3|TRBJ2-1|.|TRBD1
TGTGCCAGCAGCTTACTACAGGGGAATGAGCAGTTCTTC
CASSLLQGNEQFF
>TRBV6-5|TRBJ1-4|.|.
TGTGCCAGCAGCTCGGGGCAGTTTAATGAAAAACTGTTTTTT
CASSSGQFNEKLFF
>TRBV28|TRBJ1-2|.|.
TGTGCCAGCAGTTTCTCAGAATATGGCTACACCTTC
CASSFSEYGYTF
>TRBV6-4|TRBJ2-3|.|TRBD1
TGTGCCAGCAGTGACAGGGGGCGATCAGATACGCAGTATTTT
CASSDRGRSDTQYF
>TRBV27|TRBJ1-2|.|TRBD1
TGTGCCAGCCGACCTATTTCCGGGACAGGGGCAGGAGGCTATGGCTACACCTTC
CASRPISGTGAGGYGYTF
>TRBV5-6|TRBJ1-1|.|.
TGTGCCAGCAGCTCCCCGAATAGAGAAGCTTTCTTT
CASSSPNREAFF
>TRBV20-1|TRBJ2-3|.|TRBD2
TGCAGTGCTAGTACCGGGACTAGCGGAGGTTTTTCGCAGTATTTT
CSASTGTSGGFSQYF
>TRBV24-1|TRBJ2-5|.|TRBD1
TGTGCCACCAGTGATCCGGGACAGTACCGAGAGACCCAGTACTTC
CATSDPGQYRETQYF
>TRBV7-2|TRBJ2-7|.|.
TGTGCCAGCAGCTCCGTATCTACTAGGCTCCGGAGCGCCGGCTACGAGCAGTACTTC
CASSSVSTRLRSAGYEQYF
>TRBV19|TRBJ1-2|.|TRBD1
TGTGCCAGTAAAACCCGACAGGGGGGTAACTATGGCTACACCTTC
CASKTRQGGNYGYTF
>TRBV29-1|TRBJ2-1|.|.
TGCAGCGTAGGAGGGGGACAATTGTACAATGAGCAGTTCTTC
CSVGGGQLYNEQFF
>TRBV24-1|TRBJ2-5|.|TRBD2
TGTGCCACCAGTGATCCGACCTTAGGTGCGGGGGGCCAAGAGACCCAGTACTTC
CATSDPTLGAGGQETQYF
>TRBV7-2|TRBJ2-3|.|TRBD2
TGTGCCAGCAGCTTAGAAGGGACTAGCGCGATAGATACGCAGTATTTT
CASSLEGTSAIDTQYF
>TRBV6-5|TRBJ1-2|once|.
TGTGCCAGCAGTATAGATACAGGGAACTATGGCTACACCTTC
CASSIDTGNYGYTF
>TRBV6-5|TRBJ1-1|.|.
TGTGCCAGCAGTTACACGCCCCCGAACACTGAAGCTTTCTTT
CASSYTPPNTEAFF
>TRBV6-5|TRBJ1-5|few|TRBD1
TGTGCCAGCAGGAGACAGGGACCAAGCAATCAGCCCCAGCATTTT
CASRRQGPSNQPQHF
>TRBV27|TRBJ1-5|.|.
TGTGCCAGCAGCAGGGACACCTATAGCAATCAGCCCCAGCATTTT
CASSRDTYSNQPQHF
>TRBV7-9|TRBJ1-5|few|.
TGTGCCAGCAGCTTAGGAGGACATTCCCAGCCCCAGCATTTT
CASSLGGHSQPQHF
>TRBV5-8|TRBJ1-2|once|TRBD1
TGTGCCAGCAGCCACCCGACAGGGACCTCCTATGGCTACACCTTC
CASSHPTGTSYGYTF
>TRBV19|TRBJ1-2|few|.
TGTGCCAGTAGTAGTGTGCCGCCGGGTCTGGACTACACCTTC
CASSSVPPGLDYTF
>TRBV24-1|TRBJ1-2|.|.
TGTGCCACCAGTGATTCGGGGATAGGCGCTAACTATGGCTACACCTTC
CATSDSGIGANYGYTF